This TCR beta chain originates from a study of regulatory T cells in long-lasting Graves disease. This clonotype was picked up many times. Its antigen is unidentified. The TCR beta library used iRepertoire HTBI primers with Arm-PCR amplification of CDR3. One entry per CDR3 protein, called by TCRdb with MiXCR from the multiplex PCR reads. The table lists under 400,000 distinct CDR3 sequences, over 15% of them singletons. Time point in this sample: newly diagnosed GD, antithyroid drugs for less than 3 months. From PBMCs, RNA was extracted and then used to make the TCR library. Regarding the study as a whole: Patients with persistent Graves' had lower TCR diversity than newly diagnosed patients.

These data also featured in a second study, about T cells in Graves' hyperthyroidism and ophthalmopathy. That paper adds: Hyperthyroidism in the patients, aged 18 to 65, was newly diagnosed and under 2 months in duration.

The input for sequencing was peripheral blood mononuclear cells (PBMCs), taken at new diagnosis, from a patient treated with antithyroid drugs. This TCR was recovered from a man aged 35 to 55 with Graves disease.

The CDR3 DNA is TGCAGTGCTAGGTTGTTCGGGGGGGCGTTGGATACGCAGTATTTT. Residues: CSARLFGGALDTQYF. The gene calls are TRBV20-1 and TRBJ2-3, with 8 nucleotides matching TRBD2. CDR3 length equals 15 residues. The V and J ends lost 3 bases and 6 bases, in that order; junction bases with no gene match: 11. Germline CDR1 is DFQATT and CDR2 is SNEGSKA (reference sequence).